The T cell receptor beta chain described here comes from a study of OX40 agonist ivuxolimab in advanced cancers. At the level of the study: Of the participants, roughly 40% had some prior anti-PD-1, anti-PD-L1 or anti-CTLA-4 therapy, which was allowed.

CDR1 is SGDLS and CDR2 is YYNGEE in the germline V gene. CDR3 size: 18 residues. V shed 1 base and J 0 bases; nucleotides not matched to a gene: 9. Only in-frame clones appear in the TCRdb table, and some are missing; sequencing was by immunoSEQ multiplex PCR. The sample shows under 100,000 clones, 92% of them seen only once. The receptor was isolated from an adult with an advanced solid tumor such as melanoma, head and neck, liver or kidney cancer. The sample consisted of CD4+ or CD8+ T cells sorted from blood, taken in a trial of the OX40 agonist ivuxolimab. The rearrangement uses TRBV9 and TRBJ1-3; 8 nucleotides agree with TRBD1. CDR3 residues: CASSVNRGSTISGNTIYF. The CDR3 DNA is TGTGCCAGCAGCGTAAACAGGGGGTCCACTATCTCTGGAAACACCATATATTTT.